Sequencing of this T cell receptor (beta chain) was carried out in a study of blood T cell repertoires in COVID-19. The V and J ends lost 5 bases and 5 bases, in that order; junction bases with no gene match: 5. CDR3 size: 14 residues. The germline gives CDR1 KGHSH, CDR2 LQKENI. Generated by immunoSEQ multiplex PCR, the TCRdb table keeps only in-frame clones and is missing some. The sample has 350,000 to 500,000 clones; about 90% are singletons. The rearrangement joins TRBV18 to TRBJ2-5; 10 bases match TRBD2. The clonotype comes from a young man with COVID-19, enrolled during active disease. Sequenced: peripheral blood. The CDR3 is CASSSNSGRETQYF. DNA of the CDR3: TGTGCCAGCTCATCTAATAGCGGGAGGGAGACCCAGTACTTC.